These 31 T cell receptor beta chains share one sample of origin, sequenced in a study of blood T cell repertoires in COVID-19. Clones were read by immunoSEQ multiplex PCR, and TCRdb kept only the in-frame ones, dropping some. Among some 240,000 clones listed, 89% were seen once. The sequencing sample was made of peripheral blood. These receptors were taken from a man in his sixties who had recovered from COVID-19.

This clone was counted only a few times. This chain links TRBV7-9 with TRBJ1-1; 8 bases line up with TRBD1. Germline V gene sequence: CDR1 SEHNR, CDR2 FQNEAQ (reference sequence). The CDR3 has 13 residues. V shed 6 bases, J shed 5 bases, and the junction held 5 bases outside the gene matches. For the CDR3, the DNA is TGTGCCAGCAGGGAGACAGGGGTAACTGAAGCTTTCTTT. Protein: CASRETGVTEAFF.

The rearrangement joins TRBV11-2 to TRBJ1-2, with D maybe TRBD1 (6 bases). In germline, CDR1 is SGHAT, CDR2 FQNNGV. Trimming stripped 3 bases from V and 4 bases from J, with 9 bases between. The CDR3 runs to 13 residues. CDR3 protein: CASSLGQAYGYTF. In DNA, the CDR3 is TGTGCCAGCAGCTTGGGACAAGCCTATGGCTACACCTTC.

The chain joins TRBV28 to TRBJ1-1, with 11 bases lining up with TRBD1. The CDR3 has 15 amino acids. V gave up 8 bases and J gave up 11 bases; unmatched junction bases: 16. Germline assignment: CDR1 MDHEN and CDR2 SYDVKM. In nucleotides, the CDR3 is TGTGCCAGCGCGGACAGGGGGCTTCTTCAAGGGGAGGCTTTCTTT. This encodes CASADRGLLQGEAFF. The whole variable domain, remainder taken from reference TRBV28 and TRBJ1-1, is DVKVTQSSRYLVKRTGEKVFLECVQDMDHENMFWYRQDPGLGLRLIYFSYDVKMKEKGDIPEGYSVSREKKERFSLILESASTNQTSMYLCASADRGLLQGEAFFGQGTRLTVV.

The chain has TRBV27 and TRBJ1-6; D may be TRBD1 (5 bases). The CDR3 is 17 residues long. Looked up from germline, CDR1 is MNHEY and CDR2 is SMNVEV (reference sequence). Between the trimmed V and J ends, which lost 4 bases and 0 bases, there was a span of 13 bases. The CDR3 sequence: CASSSGLTSSYNSPLHF. The DNA for the CDR3 is TGTGCCAGCAGTTCGGGACTTACGAGCTCCTATAATTCACCCCTCCACTTT.

The CDR3 coding sequence is TGTGCCAGCAGTACCGAGGGTAGGAGGGAAAAACTGTTTTTT. Its protein product is CASSTEGRREKLFF. The chain is built from TRBV7-2 and TRBJ1-4; D not certain. CDR3 length equals 14 residues. Germline values: CDR1 SGHTA, CDR2 FQGNSA. V dropped 6 bases and J dropped 8 bases, with 16 bases sitting between them.

DNA for the CDR3: TGTGCCAGCAGCTTGGCCTTCGGAGACGGGTCAACTAATGAAAAACTGTTTTTT. It translates to CASSLAFGDGSTNEKLFF. The chain is built from TRBV5-4 and TRBJ1-4; unclear D gene. Germline loops: CDR1 SGHNT, CDR2 YYREEE (reference sequence). CDR3 length: 18 residues. With 0 bases removed from V and 0 bases from J, the gap between germline ends came to 15 bases.

V gene TRBV9 combines with J gene TRBJ2-3, with 9 bases aligning to TRBD2. V dropped 2 bases and J dropped 2; count of bases not matched to a gene: 6. Germline V lookup: CDR1 SGDLS, CDR2 YYNGEE. The CDR3 has 16 amino acids. The CDR3 DNA reads TGTGCCAGCAGCGTCCGAGGACTAGCGTACACAGATACGCAGTATTTT. Protein: CASSVRGLAYTDTQYF.

This clone was picked up one time. This sequence joins TRBV11-1 and TRBJ2-2, with 10 bases aligning to TRBD1. After removal of 5 bases from V and 2 bases from J, the junction contained 5 bases not matched to a gene. This CDR3 contains 16 residues. Germline V gives CDR1 SGHAT, CDR2 FQDESV (reference sequence). The CDR3 DNA sequence: TGTGCCAGCAGCGAAAGGACAGGGGGTAACACCGGGGAGCTGTTTTTT. Encoded protein: CASSERTGGNTGELFF.

The chain recombines TRBV7-3 with TRBJ2-3, with a weak D call TRBD2 (6 bases). V was shortened by 2 bases and J by 5 bases, with 14 bases between the two germline ends. Germline V gives CDR1 SGHTA, CDR2 FQGTGA. This CDR3 contains 15 residues. CDR3 loop: CASSLGTLGGDTQYF. The CDR3 region has the DNA TGTGCCAGCAGCTTAGGGACCCTCGGGGGAGATACGCAGTATTTT. The full variable domain, rest sourced from reference TRBV7-3 and TRBJ2-3, is GAGVSQTPSNKVTEKGKYVELRCDPISGHTALYWYRQSLGQGPEFLIYFQGTGAADDSGLPNDRFFAVRPEGSVSTLKIQRTERGDSAVYLCASSLGTLGGDTQYFGPGTRLTVL.

This chain links TRBV4-1 with TRBJ1-6; D unclear. Per the germline V gene, CDR1 is MGHRA and CDR2 is YSYEKL. The CDR3 is made up of 18 amino acids. V was cut by 0 bases and J by 7 bases, with 19 bases left in between. The CDR3: CASSQEEAEIPKNSPLHF. The DNA for the CDR3 is TGCGCCAGCAGCCAAGAGGAGGCGGAGATACCTAAAAATTCACCCCTCCACTTT.

This rearrangement joins TRBV4-2 to TRBJ1-2, with D uncertain. CDR3 length: 15 residues. In germline, CDR1 is LGHNA, CDR2 YNFKEQ. Trimming removed 1 base at V and 7 bases at J, with 16 bases between. The CDR3 sequence is CASSQGDEDLAGYTF. DNA for the CDR3: TGTGCCAGCAGCCAAGGAGATGAGGATCTGGCTGGCTACACCTTC.

In DNA form, the CDR3 reads TGCGCCAGCAGCTTGGAGTCAGGGATCCATGGCTACACCTTC. Translation gives CASSLESGIHGYTF. This chain uses TRBV5-1 with TRBJ1-2; the D gene is possibly TRBD1 (5 bases). The germline V gene encodes CDR1 SGHRS and CDR2 YFSETQ. There are 14 residues in the CDR3. The ends were cut back, 0 bases at V and 6 bases at J, with 12 bases in the middle.

The V call is TRBV28, the J call TRBJ2-5; a weak D match, TRBD2 (5 bases). CDR1 and CDR2 (germline): MDHEN, SYDVKM. There are 13 residues in the CDR3. V lost 4 bases, J lost 5 bases, and 11 bases lay in between. DNA of the CDR3: TGTGCCAGCAGTTATGCGGGTGCTGAGACCCAGTACTTC. Protein: CASSYAGAETQYF.

The V and J genes are TRBV7-2 and TRBJ1-2, with unresolved D. Trimming removed 2 bases at V and 2 bases at J, with 9 bases between. Germline V lookup: CDR1 SGHTA, CDR2 FQGNSA. There are 14 residues in the CDR3. The CDR3 loop is CASSLTSGNYGYTF. The CDR3 DNA follows: TGTGCCAGCAGCTTAACGTCCGGGAACTATGGCTACACCTTC.

This sequence joins TRBV4-1 and TRBJ1-5; D is possibly TRBD1 (5 bases). V was shortened by 1 base and J by 0 bases, with 10 bases between the two germline ends. From germline, CDR1 is MGHRA and CDR2 YSYEKL. The CDR3 runs to 16 residues. DNA for the CDR3: TGCGCCAGCAGCCAAGTGGGGGGGAATAGCAATCAGCCCCAGCATTTT. It specifies CASSQVGGNSNQPQHF.

The chain is built from TRBV24-1 and TRBJ2-2; TRBD1 matches 8 bases. The V gene end was trimmed by 6 bases and the J gene end by 8 bases; junction bases not matched to a gene: 13. Germline V gene data show CDR1 as KGHDR and CDR2 as SFDVKD. The CDR3 sequence is 16 residues long. CDR3 sequence: CATSPTGTGSVGELFF. CDR3 sequence (DNA): TGTGCCACCAGTCCGACCGGGACAGGCTCAGTGGGGGAGCTGTTTTTT.

J is TRBJ1-5 and V is TRBV15; D is possibly TRBD1 (5 bases). Trimming removed 0 bases from V and 0 bases from J, with 6 bases in between. Germline CDR1 and CDR2: LNHNV and YYDKDF (reference sequence). The CDR3 covers 15 residues. CDR3 sequence reads: CATSRDRDSNQPQHF. In DNA form, the CDR3 reads TGTGCCACCAGCAGAGACAGGGATAGCAATCAGCCCCAGCATTTT.

The chain uses TRBV29-1 and TRBJ1-2; D might be TRBD1 (6 bases). V was clipped by 6 bases and J by 4 bases, with 15 bases between them. CDR1 SQVTM and CDR2 ANQGSEA come from the germline V gene. CDR3 length: 13 residues. The CDR3 region is CSVTGFAVYGYTF. The CDR3 region has the DNA TGCAGCGTCACAGGGTTTGCGGTCTATGGCTACACCTTC.

The chain carries TRBV2 and TRBJ2-7; 8 nucleotides line up with TRBD1. Unmatched junction bases numbered 9, after V lost 6 bases and J lost 2 bases. Germline lookup yields CDR1 SNHLY and CDR2 FYNNEI. This CDR3 has 15 residues. The CDR3: CASRTGTGPTYEQYF. CDR3 in DNA: TGTGCCAGCAGGACCGGGACAGGACCTACCTACGAGCAGTACTTC.

This chain joins TRBV19 and TRBJ1-1; D is undetermined. The V end was cut by 7 bases, the J end by 0 bases, with 9 bases between. Germline V gene lookup returns CDR1 LNHDA and CDR2 SQIVND (reference sequence). The CDR3 has 13 amino acids. CDR3 sequence: CASKTYMNTEAFF. The CDR3, as DNA: TGTGCCAGTAAAACGTACATGAACACTGAAGCTTTCTTT.

The rearrangement links TRBV7-2 to TRBJ2-2; TRBD2 is a possible D gene (6 bases). The CDR3 totals 16 residues. V was cut by 5 bases and J by 7 bases, with 20 bases left in between. The germline gives CDR1 SGHTA, CDR2 FQGNSA. The CDR3 loop reads CASSGELARAVGELFF. DNA for the CDR3: TGTGCCAGCAGCGGTGAACTAGCCCGAGCGGTCGGGGAGCTGTTTTTT.

The J gene is TRBJ2-3, the V gene TRBV4-2, with TRBD2 identical over 10 bases. CDR1 and CDR2 from the germline V gene are LGHNA and YNFKEQ. The CDR3 totals 16 residues. V trimming: 1 base; J trimming: 4 bases; junction bases outside the gene matches: 5. The CDR3 DNA reads TGTGCCAGCAGCCAAGGGACAGCGGGAGGGGCAGATACGCAGTATTTT. It yields the protein CASSQGTAGGADTQYF.

A remark on this clone: This CDR3 is also generated by other DNA sequences in the sample. The V gene is TRBV3-1 (or the pseudogene TRBV3-2), the J gene TRBJ2-1; 10 bases line up with TRBD2. Germline V gene lookup returns CDR1 LGHDT and CDR2 YNNKEL (reference sequence). CDR3 length: 16 residues. V shed 1 base and J 6 bases; nucleotides not matched to a gene: 6. The CDR3, as DNA: TGTGCCAGCAGCCAAGGCAGCGGGAGGGCCCTCAATGAGCAGTTCTTC. As protein: CASSQGSGRALNEQFF.

In this sample, this clone turned up once. The chain carries TRBV6-5 and TRBJ2-7; maybe TRBD2 (5 bases). CDR3 length: 13 amino acids. Germline V gives CDR1 MNHEY, CDR2 SVGAGI. V lost 3 bases and J lost 7, with 13 bases in between. CDR3 protein: CASSYGRSGEQYF. CDR3 DNA: TGTGCCAGCAGTTATGGCAGGTCGGGGGAGCAGTACTTC.

This rearrangement joins TRBV6-2 or TRBV6-3 to TRBJ2-5; 8 nucleotides agree with TRBD1. Germline-derived CDR1 and CDR2 are MNHEY and SVGEGT. Unmatched junction bases numbered 10, after V lost 0 bases and J lost 4 bases. The CDR3 totals 17 residues. The chain's CDR3 is CASSYSYLTGGRETQYF. The CDR3 DNA sequence: TGTGCCAGCAGTTACTCCTACCTCACAGGGGGACGAGAGACCCAGTACTTC.

This clone was picked up one time. The genes are TRBV11-3 and TRBJ2-7, with D hard to call. In germline, CDR1 is SGHNT, CDR2 YENEEA. V lost 0 bases and J lost 3, with 6 bases in between. This CDR3 has 13 amino acids. Written as DNA, the CDR3 is TGTGCCAGCAGCTTAGACAGGAACTACGAGCAGTACTTC. Translation gives CASSLDRNYEQYF.

The chain links TRBV27 to TRBJ2-3, with no clear D. Per the germline V gene, CDR1 is MNHEY and CDR2 is SMNVEV (reference sequence). This CDR3 contains 11 residues. V shed 3 bases and J shed 8 bases, with 6 bases lying between them. DNA for the CDR3: TGTGCCAGCAGTTTCACGGGTACGCAGTATTTT. Translation gives CASSFTGTQYF.

V gene TRBV13 combines with J gene TRBJ1-2; D not resolved. Germline V gives CDR1 PRHDT, CDR2 FYEKMQ (reference sequence). The V and J ends lost 6 bases and 4 bases respectively, with 12 bases between them. The CDR3 extends over 13 amino acids. The DNA for the CDR3 is TGTGCCAGCAGGGAGGGCTGGGGCTATGGCTACACCTTC. Translation gives CASREGWGYGYTF.

This chain uses TRBV12-5 with TRBJ1-4, with D unresolved. The CDR3 runs to 14 residues. CDR1 is LGHNT, CDR2 FRNRAP, per germline. The V and J ends lost 1 base and 3 bases respectively, with 6 bases between them. Here the CDR3 DNA reads TGTGCTAGTGGTTTGGGTATTGCTAATGAAAAACTGTTTTTT. It translates to CASGLGIANEKLFF. Drawing the rest from reference TRBV12-5 and TRBJ1-4, the complete variable domain is DARVTQTPRHKVTEMGQEVTMRCQPILGHNTVFWYRQTMMQGLELLAYFRNRAPLDDSGMPKDRFSAEMPDATLATLKIQPSEPRDSAVYFCASGLGIANEKLFFGSGTQLSVL.

The chain combines TRBV5-6 with TRBJ2-2; 7 bases fit TRBD2. The V gene end was trimmed by 4 bases and the J gene end by 6 bases; junction bases not matched to a gene: 15. The CDR3 consists of 17 residues. Germline V gene sequence: CDR1 SGHDT, CDR2 YYEEEE. Here the CDR3 reads CASSRGLDILKAGELFF. CDR3 DNA: TGTGCCAGCAGCCGCGGACTAGACATCCTTAAAGCCGGGGAGCTGTTTTTT. Supplemented by reference TRBV5-6 and TRBJ2-2, the full variable domain reads DAGVTQSPTHLIKTRGQQVTLRCSPKSGHDTVSWYQQALGQGPQFIFQYYEEEERQRGNFPDRFSGHQFPNYSSELNVNALLLGDSALYLCASSRGLDILKAGELFFGEGSRLTVL.

This chain connects TRBV28 to TRBJ1-6; TRBD1 is a possible D gene (5 bases). Trimming shortened V by 4 bases and J by 7 bases, and 11 bases separated the two germline ends. Germline V lookup: CDR1 MDHEN, CDR2 SYDVKM. The CDR3 covers 14 residues. The CDR3 nucleotides read TGTGCCAGCAGTTGGGCAGGGAAGAATTCACCCCTCCACTTT. It encodes CASSWAGKNSPLHF.